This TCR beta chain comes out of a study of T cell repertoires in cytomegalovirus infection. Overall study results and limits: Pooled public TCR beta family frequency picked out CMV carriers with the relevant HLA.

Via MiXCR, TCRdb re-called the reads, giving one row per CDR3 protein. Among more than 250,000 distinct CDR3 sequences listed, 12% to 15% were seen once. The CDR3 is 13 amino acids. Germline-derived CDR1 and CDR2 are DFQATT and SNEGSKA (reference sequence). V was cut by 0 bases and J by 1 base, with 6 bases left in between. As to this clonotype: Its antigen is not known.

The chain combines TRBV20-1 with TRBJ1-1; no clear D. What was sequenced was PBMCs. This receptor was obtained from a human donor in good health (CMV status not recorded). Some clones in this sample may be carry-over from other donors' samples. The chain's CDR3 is CSARDPGNTEAFF. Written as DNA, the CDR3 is TGCAGTGCTAGAGATCCCGGGAACACTGAAGCTTTCTTT.